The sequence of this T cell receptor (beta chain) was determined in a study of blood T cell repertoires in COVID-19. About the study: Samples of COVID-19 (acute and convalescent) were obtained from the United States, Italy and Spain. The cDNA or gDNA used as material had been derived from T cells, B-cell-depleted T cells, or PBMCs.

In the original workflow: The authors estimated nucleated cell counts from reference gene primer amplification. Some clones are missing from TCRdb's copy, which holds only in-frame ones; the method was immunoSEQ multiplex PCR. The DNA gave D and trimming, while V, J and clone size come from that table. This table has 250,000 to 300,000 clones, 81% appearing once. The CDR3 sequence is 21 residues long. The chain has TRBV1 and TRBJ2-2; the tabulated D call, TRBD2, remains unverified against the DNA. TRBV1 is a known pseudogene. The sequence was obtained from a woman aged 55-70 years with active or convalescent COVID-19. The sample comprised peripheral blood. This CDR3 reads CTSSQVRITSGGTLRTGELFF. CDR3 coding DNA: TGCACCAGCAGCCAAGTACGCATCACTAGCGGGGGGACCCTGAGGACCGGGGAGCTGTTTTTT.